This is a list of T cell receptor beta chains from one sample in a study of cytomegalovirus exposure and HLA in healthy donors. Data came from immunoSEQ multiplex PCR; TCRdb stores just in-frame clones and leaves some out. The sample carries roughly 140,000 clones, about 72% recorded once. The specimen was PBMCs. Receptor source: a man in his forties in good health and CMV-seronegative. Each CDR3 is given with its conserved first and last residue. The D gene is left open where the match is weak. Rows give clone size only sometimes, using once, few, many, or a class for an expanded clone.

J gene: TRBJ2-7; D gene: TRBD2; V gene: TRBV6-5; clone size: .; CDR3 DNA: TGTGCCAGCAGTCAGGTTGAGCGGGGCGAGCAGTACTTC; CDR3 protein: CASSQVERGEQYF
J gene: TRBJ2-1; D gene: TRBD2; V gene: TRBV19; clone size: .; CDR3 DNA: TGTGCCAGTAGCTCGGGACTAGCGGCTTCGGGTGAGCAGTTCTTC; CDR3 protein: CASSSGLAASGEQFF
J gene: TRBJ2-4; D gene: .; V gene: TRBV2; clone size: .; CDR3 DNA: TGTGCCAGCCACGTCGGCCCGACTCCGAGCATTCAGTACTTC; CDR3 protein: CASHVGPTPSIQYF
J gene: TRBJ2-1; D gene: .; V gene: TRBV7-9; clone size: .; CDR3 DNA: TGTGCCAGCAGAGGCTCGGGGGGCGGTTCCAATGAGCAGTTCTTC; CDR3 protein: CASRGSGGGSNEQFF
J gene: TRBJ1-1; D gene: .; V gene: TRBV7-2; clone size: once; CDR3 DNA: TGTGCCAGCAGCCTCTCCTCGGGAATCACTGAAGCTTTCTTT; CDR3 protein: CASSLSSGITEAFF
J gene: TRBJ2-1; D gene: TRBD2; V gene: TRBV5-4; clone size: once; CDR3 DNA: TGTGCCAGCAGCTTGTCACCGGGGGGCTACAATGAGCAGTTCTTC; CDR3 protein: CASSLSPGGYNEQFF
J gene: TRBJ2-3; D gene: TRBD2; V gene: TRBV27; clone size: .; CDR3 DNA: TGTGCCAGCAGGATCTATAGCGGGAGTACAGATACGCAGTATTTT; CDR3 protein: CASRIYSGSTDTQYF
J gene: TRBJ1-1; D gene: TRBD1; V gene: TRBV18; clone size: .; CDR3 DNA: TGTGCCAGCTCACAGGAGACAGGGGACACTGAAGCTTTCTTT; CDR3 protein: CASSQETGDTEAFF
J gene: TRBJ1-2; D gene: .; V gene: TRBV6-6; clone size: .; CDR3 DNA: TGTGCCAGCAGTGAGCAGACCCGGGCTAACTATGGCTACACCTTC; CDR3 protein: CASSEQTRANYGYTF
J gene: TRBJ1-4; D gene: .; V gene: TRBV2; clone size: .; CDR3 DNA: TGTGCCAGCAGTGAATCGCGGGGACCTAATGAAAAACTGTTTTTT; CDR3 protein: CASSESRGPNEKLFF
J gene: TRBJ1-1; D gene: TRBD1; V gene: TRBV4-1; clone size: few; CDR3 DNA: TGCGCCAGCAGCCCACGGACAGGGGCCATGAACACTGAAGCTTTCTTT; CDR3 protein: CASSPRTGAMNTEAFF
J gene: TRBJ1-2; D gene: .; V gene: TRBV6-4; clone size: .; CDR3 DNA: TGTGCCAGCAACTCAACAGGTAACTATGGCTACACCTTC; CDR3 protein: CASNSTGNYGYTF
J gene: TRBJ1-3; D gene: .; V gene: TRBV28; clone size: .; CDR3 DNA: TGTGCCAGCCATGGGATGGACAGACGGTCTGGAAACACCATATATTTT; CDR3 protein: CASHGMDRRSGNTIYF
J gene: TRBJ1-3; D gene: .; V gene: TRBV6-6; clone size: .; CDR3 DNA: TGTGCCAGCAGTTACTCGAGAGAGAGCACCATATATTTT; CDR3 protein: CASSYSRESTIYF
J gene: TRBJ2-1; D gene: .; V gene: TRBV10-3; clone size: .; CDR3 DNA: TGTGCCACCCTAGACGGAGACAATGAGCAGTTCTTC; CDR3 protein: CATLDGDNEQFF
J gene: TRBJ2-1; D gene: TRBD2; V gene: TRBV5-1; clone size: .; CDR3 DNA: TGCGCCAGCAGCCCCATAGCGGGAGGGGGTTACAATGAGCAGTTCTTC; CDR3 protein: CASSPIAGGGYNEQFF
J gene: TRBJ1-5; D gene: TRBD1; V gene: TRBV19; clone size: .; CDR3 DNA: TGTGCCAGCAACCGGGACAGAGGGTATAGCAATCAGCCCCAGCATTTT; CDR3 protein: CASNRDRGYSNQPQHF
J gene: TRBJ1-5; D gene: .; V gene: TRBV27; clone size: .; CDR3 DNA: TGTGCCAGCAGTACAGGAGACCTAAGGCCCCAGCATTTT; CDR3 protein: CASSTGDLRPQHF
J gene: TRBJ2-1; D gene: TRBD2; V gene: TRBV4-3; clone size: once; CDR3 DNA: TGCGCCAGCAGCCCCGGACTAGGAACTGAGCAGTTCTTC; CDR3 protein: CASSPGLGTEQFF
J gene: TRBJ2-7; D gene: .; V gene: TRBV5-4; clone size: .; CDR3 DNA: TGTGCCAGCAGCGGCGGGGAAGCCTACGAGCAGTACTTC; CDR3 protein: CASSGGEAYEQYF
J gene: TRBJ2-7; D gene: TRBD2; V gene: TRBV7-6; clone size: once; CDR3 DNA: TGTGCCAGCAGCTCCGGACTAGCGGGAGGTATGCAGTACTTC; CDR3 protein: CASSSGLAGGMQYF
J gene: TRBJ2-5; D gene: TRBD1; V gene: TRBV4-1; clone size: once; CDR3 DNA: TGCGCCAGCAGCCGGCGGACAGGGGGCATCGAGACCCAGTACTTC; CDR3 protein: CASSRRTGGIETQYF
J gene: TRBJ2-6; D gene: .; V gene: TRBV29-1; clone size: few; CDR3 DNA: TGCAGCGTCCAGGGGGGACCCTACTCTGGGGCCAACGTCCTGACTTTC; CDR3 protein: CSVQGGPYSGANVLTF
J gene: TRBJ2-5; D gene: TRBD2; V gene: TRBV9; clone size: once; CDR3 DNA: TGTGCCAGCAGCCCCGGGACTAGCGGGGATCAAGAGACCCAGTACTTC; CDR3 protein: CASSPGTSGDQETQYF
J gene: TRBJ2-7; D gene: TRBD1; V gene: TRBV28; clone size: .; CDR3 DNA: TGTGCCAGCAGTTTCCCCGGACAGGGATGCGAGCAGTACTTC; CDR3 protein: CASSFPGQGCEQYF
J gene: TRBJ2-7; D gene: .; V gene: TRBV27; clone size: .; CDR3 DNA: TGTGCCAGCAGTTTAAGCGTTCAGGGGCGCCCGGCCTGGGAGCAGTACTTC; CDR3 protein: CASSLSVQGRPAWEQYF
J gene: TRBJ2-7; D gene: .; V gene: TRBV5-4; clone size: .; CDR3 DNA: TGTGCCAGCAGCTTGAGTGGGGGCCAAAGGTCCTACGAGCAGTACTTC; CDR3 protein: CASSLSGGQRSYEQYF